One TCR beta chain is described in this entry. It lacks a known antigen. No per-base quality is available; no much larger clone lies one base away. The sample is drawn from a study of T-cell memory formation after mild COVID-19 (dated by TCRdb to the early 2020s). With respect to the entire study: Most TCR sequence clusters were specific to one of the two donors. Longitudinal TCRalpha and TCRbeta repertoire sequencing tracked T-cell clones expanding and contracting after mild COVID-19 in a couple of donors. The cohort comprised two young, previously healthy adult volunteers, one female and one male. Overall study results and their limits: Balanced CD4/CD8 phenotypes were observed for clones contracting from day 15 to 85, whereas a bias towards CD4+ was observed for a second wave of clones expanding from day 15 to 37. The second-wave clones that peaked on day 37 were not confirmed to be SARS-CoV-2 specific. Some responding clones were detected in pre-infection memory, which suggested that pre-existing cross-reactive memory T cells had joined the SARS-CoV-2 response. Only two mild cases were covered by the study, and larger cohorts that include severe cases with pre-infection samples were considered necessary. Contracting CD4+ clones were found mainly in CM and EM memory subsets, while CD8+ clones were enriched in EMRA.

The instrument given in TCRdb is Illumina NovaSeq 6000. TCRalpha and TCRbeta cDNA libraries were constructed by 5'RACE with constant-segment primers, with sample barcodes and unique molecular identifiers being introduced. RNA was extracted from every sample with Trizol reagent. The libraries were amplified in two PCR steps, and the second step added a second sample barcode and Illumina TruSeq adapters. Libraries were sequenced on an Illumina NovaSeq with 2 x 150 bp paired-end reads. From the authors' description of their analysis: Reads were demultiplexed and collapsed into UMI-guided consensus sequences with migec v1.2.7. Using mixcr v2.1.11, UMI consensuses were aligned to TRA and TRB V and J templates and then assembled into clonotypes. A clonotype was counted as expanded or contracted only if both edgeR and NoisET called the change significant, with noise models trained on biological replicates. For edgeR calls, the thresholds were a false discovery rate-adjusted p below 0.01 and a log2 fold-change of 1. As an exploratory analysis of dynamics, max-normalized trajectories of the 1000 most abundant clonotypes were examined by PCA with hierarchical clustering. Each responding clone was given a CD4 or CD8 phenotype based on the CD4+ and CD8+ repertoires, which had been sequenced separately. TCRdb reran the public reads through fastp at Q25 and MiXCR, keeping productive beta chains. All rows with the same CDR3 protein become a single entry with the most common DNA and genes. The V and J calls and clone size come from TCRdb's table, not from the authors' own analysis. This sample gives approximately 65,000 distinct CDR3 sequences in total; 15% to 20% of them show up just once. 25% to 35% of the sample is taken by the ten largest.

Ficoll-Paque density gradient centrifugation was the method used to isolate PBMCs. Sample: PBMCs or a T cell subset sorted from them (not recorded which). This receptor was taken from an adult woman who had mild COVID-19 (a few samples of this study predate the infection). The sample titles of this study are shuffled in the database, so cell type and time point are left out; the donor was told from shared clones.

The DNA is as follows: TGTGCCAGCAGCACCCGTGGAGGGGGTACAGATACGCAGTATTTT. This yields the protein CASSTRGGGTDTQYF. The chain uses TRBV12-3 or TRBV12-4 and TRBJ2-3, with the D gene tentatively TRBD1 or TRBD2, based on 6 matching bases in each. Measured from the cysteine to the phenylalanine, the CDR3 is 15 residues long. Only CDR3 DNA remains: 45 bases, in frame from the first base. V gives up 6 bases and J gives up 3 bases, and the segment between their germline ends measures 16 bases.